This entry concerns a single T cell receptor beta chain. Its specificity is not known. Sample time point: baseline pretreatment blood. Documented treatment: 15 Gy SBRT to primary tumor, nephrectomy 4 weeks later. After SBRT, blood was collected at 2 and 4 weeks, plus baseline. The assay was immunoSEQ multiplex PCR, and TCRdb's table has in-frame clones only and misses some. The sample has around 140,000 clones; over 65% are singletons. The sample belongs to a study of radiation and T cells in renal cell carcinoma. The J segment lost 5 bases and the V segment lost 1 base, leaving 2 bases of the junction unmatched. This CDR3 has 16 amino acids. The germline V gene encodes CDR1 SEHNR and CDR2 FQNEAQ (reference sequence). Study-wide points: In blood, top tumor clones expanded by 2 weeks, shrinking by 4.

The starting material was blood, obtained from a patient whose treatment included radiotherapy and nephrectomy. The clonotype was recovered from a woman between 50 and 59 years old with renal cell carcinoma. This sequence joins TRBV7-9 and TRBJ1-6; 10 bases agree with TRBD1. The CDR3 DNA reads TGTGCCAGCAGCTTAGGGACAGGGGGAAATAATTCACCCCTCCACTTT. Encoded protein: CASSLGTGGNNSPLHF.